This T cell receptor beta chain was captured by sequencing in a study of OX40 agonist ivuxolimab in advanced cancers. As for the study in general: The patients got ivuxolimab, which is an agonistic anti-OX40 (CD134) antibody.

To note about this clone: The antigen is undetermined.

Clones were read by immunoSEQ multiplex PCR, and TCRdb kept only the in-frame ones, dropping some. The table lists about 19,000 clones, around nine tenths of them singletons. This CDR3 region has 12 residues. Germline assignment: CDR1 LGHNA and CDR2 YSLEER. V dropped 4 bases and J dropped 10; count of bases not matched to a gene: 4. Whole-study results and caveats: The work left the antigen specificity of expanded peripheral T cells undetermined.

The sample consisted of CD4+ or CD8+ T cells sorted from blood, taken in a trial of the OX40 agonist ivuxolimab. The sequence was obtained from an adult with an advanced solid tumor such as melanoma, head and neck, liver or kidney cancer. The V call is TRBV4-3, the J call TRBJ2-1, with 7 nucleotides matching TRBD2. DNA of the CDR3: TGCGCCAGCAGCCTGGGGGGAGGGGAGCAGTTCTTC. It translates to CASSLGGGEQFF.